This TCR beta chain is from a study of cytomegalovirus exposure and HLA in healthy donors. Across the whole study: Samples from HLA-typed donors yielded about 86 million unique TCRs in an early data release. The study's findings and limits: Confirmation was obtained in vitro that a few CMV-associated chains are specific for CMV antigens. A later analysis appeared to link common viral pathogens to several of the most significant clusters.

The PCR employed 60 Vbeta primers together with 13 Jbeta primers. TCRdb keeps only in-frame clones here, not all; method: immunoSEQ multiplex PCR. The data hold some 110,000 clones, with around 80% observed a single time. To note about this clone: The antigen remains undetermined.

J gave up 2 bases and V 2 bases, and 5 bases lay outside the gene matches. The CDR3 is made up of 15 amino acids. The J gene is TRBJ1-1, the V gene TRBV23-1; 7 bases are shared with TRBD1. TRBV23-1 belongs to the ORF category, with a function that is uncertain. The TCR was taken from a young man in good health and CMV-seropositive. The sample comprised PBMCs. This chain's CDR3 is CASSQVGTENTEAFF. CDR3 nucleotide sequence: TGCGCCAGCAGTCAAGTTGGGACAGAAAACACTGAAGCTTTCTTT.